The clone carrying this T cell receptor (beta chain) was seen more than once but under ten times. The antigen is not known. This sample stems from a study of T-cell memory formation after mild COVID-19. Study-wide results and limits: From day 15 to 85, contracting clones were balanced between CD4 and CD8, whereas later expanders leaned toward CD4+. Shrinking CD4+ clones resided mostly in CM and EM, and CD8+ ones in EMRA.

The authors produced TCR alpha and TCR beta cDNA libraries with sample barcodes and UMIs by 5'RACE using constant-segment primers. One entry per CDR3 protein results from TCRdb running MiXCR on the 5' RACE reads. The table has 200,000 to 300,000 distinct CDR3 sequences, roughly a sixth seen once. This CDR3 has 11 residues. Germline-derived CDR1 and CDR2 are SGHVS and FNYEAQ. V was cut by 6 bases and J by 5 bases, with 5 bases left in between. This receptor was identified in a man aged 18 to 29 who had mild COVID-19 (a few samples of this study predate the infection). Cell type and time point are not known. The V gene is TRBV7-6, the J gene TRBJ2-1; no reliable D call. The source material was PBMCs or a T cell subset sorted from them (not recorded which). DNA for the CDR3: TGTGCCAGCAGAAACGACAATGAGCAGTTCTTC. Translation: CASRNDNEQFF.